What follows describes a single TCR delta chain. Its antigen is unknown. The sample originates from a study of Vδ1+ human thymocytes. Study-wide results and caveats: Highly polyclonal TRG and TRD repertoires with Gaussian CDR3 length distributions appeared in thymus. Bulk data may be misread because of unexpected Vdelta2 sequences.

Sequences come from RNA converted to cDNA by reverse transcription. CDR3 amplicons came from multiplex PCR with pooled V-gene forward and constant-region reverse primers. TCRdb reanalysed the multiplex PCR reads via CATT. The table has around 60,000 delta-chain clones, over 13% seen once. V lost 1 base to trimming and J lost 4 bases; unmatched junction nucleotides: 7. Germline assignment: CDR1 TSWWSYY and CDR2 QGS. The CDR3 sequence is 16 residues long. Alphabeta T cells were depleted, then CD3+ Vdelta1+ Vdelta2- thymocytes were FACS-sorted. The genes are TRDV1 and TRDJ1; 9 nucleotides align to TRDD3. The TCR was taken from a girl in the first two years of life who had congenital heart surgery. The material sequenced was Vdelta1+ gamma-delta thymocytes from the thymus. The subset here: FACS-sorted CD3+ TCRalphabeta- TCRVdelta1+ TCRVdelta2- thymocytes. Written as DNA, the CDR3 is TGTGCTCTTGGGGAACCCCGACTGGGGGAAATCGATAAACTCATCTTT. It yields the protein CALGEPRLGEIDKLIF.